This paragraph covers one T cell receptor beta chain sequence. Primed by a sample-barcoded 5' primer and a J-beta primer mix, a second PCR proceeded for roughly 7 to 11 cycles. TCRdb redid the calling of the 5' RACE reads with MiXCR, one entry per CDR3 protein. The table lists around 940,000 distinct CDR3 sequences, 51% of them singletons, with about a fifth in the top ten. These data come from a study of blood T cells in healthy people across ages. From germline, CDR1 is SGHVS and CDR2 FNYEAQ. CDR3 length: 15 amino acids. The junction had 5 bases not matched to a gene; V was cut back by 1 base and J by 6 bases.

The chain combines TRBV7-6 with TRBJ2-2, with 7 nucleotides matching TRBD1. The clonotype was recovered from a woman in her fifties or sixties in good health. The sample consisted of blood. The CDR3 sequence is CASSLGPTGSGELFF. The CDR3 nucleotides are TGTGCCAGCAGCTTAGGTCCGACAGGGTCCGGGGAGCTGTTTTTT. The variable domain in full, with the rest retrieved from reference TRBV7-6 and TRBJ2-2, is GAGVSQSPRYKVTKRGQDVALRCDPISGHVSLYWYRQALGQGPEFLTYFNYEAQQDKSGLPNDRFSAERPEGSISTLTIQRTEQRDSAMYRCASSLGPTGSGELFFGEGSRLTVL.